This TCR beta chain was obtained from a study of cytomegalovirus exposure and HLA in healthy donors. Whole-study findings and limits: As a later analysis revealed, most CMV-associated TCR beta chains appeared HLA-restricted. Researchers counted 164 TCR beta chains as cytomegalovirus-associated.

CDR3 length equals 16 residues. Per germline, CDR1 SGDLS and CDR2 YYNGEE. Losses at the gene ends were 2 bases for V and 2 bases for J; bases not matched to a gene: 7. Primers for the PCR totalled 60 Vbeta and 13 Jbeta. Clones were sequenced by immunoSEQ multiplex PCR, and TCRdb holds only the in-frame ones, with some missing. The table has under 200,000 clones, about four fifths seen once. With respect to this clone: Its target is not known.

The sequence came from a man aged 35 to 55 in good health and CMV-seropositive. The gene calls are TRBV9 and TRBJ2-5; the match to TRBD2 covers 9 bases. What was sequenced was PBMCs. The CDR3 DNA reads TGTGCCAGCAGCGTCGGTAGCGGGGGCTTACAAGAGACCCAGTACTTC. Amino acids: CASSVGSGGLQETQYF.